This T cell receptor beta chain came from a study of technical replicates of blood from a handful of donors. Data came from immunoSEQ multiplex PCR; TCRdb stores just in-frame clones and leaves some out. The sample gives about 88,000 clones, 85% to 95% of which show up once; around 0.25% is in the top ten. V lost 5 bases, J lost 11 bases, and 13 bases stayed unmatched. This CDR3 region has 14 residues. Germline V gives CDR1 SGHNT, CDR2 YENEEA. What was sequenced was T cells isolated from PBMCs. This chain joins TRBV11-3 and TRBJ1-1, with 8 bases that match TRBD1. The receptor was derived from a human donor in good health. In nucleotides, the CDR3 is TGTGCCAGCAGCCAGGGACAGGTGACGGGTGGGGCTTTCTTT. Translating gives CASSQGQVTGGAFF.